The 9 T cell receptor beta chains below were found in one sample sequenced in a study of T cell repertoires in cytomegalovirus infection. Using its own MiXCR run on the reads, TCRdb lists one record per CDR3 protein. The data show 45,000 to 65,000 distinct CDR3 sequences, with about 18% seen just once and around four fifths held by the top ten. No antigen is known for these receptors. The sample in question was CD8+ T cells from cultured PBMCs, obtained from culture after CMV antigen stimulation. All receptors come from a human donor in good health (CMV status not recorded). Some clones in this sample may be carry-over from other donors' samples.

This clonotype was detected only a few times. This chain uses TRBV12-3 or TRBV12-4 with TRBJ2-7; a weak D match, TRBD1 (5 bases). This CDR3 has 13 residues. With 3 bases removed from V and 2 bases from J, the gap between germline ends came to 8 bases. The CDR3 sequence: CASSLETAYEQYF. The CDR3, as DNA: TGTGCCAGCAGTTTGGAGACAGCCTACGAGCAGTACTTC.

The CDR3 sequence is CASGGGKYNEQFF. For the CDR3, the DNA is TGTGCCAGCGGTGGGGGCAAATACAATGAGCAGTTCTTC. The genes are TRBV9 and TRBJ2-1; D might be TRBD1 (6 bases). The germline V gene encodes CDR1 SGDLS and CDR2 YYNGEE. The germline V and J ends were trimmed by 7 bases and 4 bases, with 12 bases remaining between them. The CDR3 is made up of 13 amino acids.

This clonotype occurred a few times. The chain uses TRBV9 and TRBJ1-6, with unresolved D. Trimming removed 0 bases from V and 3 bases from J, with 4 bases in between. Germline values: CDR1 SGDLS, CDR2 YYNGEE. This CDR3 is built from 14 residues. The chain's CDR3 is CASSVAGYNSPLHF. CDR3 nucleotide sequence: TGTGCCAGCAGCGTAGCCGGCTATAATTCACCCCTCCACTTT.

This clonotype has just a few counts. This sequence joins TRBV27 and TRBJ2-1, with 14 bases that match TRBD2. V lost 4 bases and J lost 6; bases outside the gene matches: 11. The V gene's germline CDR1 is MNHEY and CDR2 SMNVEV (reference sequence). The CDR3 extends over 18 amino acids. The CDR3 protein is CASSSRLAGGLGSNEQFF. The DNA for the CDR3 is TGTGCCAGCAGTTCCAGACTAGCGGGGGGGCTCGGGAGCAATGAGCAGTTCTTC.

This clonotype has only a few counts. This rearrangement joins TRBV2 to TRBJ1-1; no clear D. This CDR3 spans 14 amino acids. The V end was cut by 1 base, the J end by 5 bases, with 11 bases between. Germline lookup yields CDR1 SNHLY and CDR2 FYNNEI. The CDR3 reads CASSEGRVRTEAFF. In nucleotides, the CDR3 is TGTGCCAGCAGTGAAGGGAGGGTTAGGACTGAAGCTTTCTTT.

This clonotype came up a few times. This sequence joins TRBV4-3 and TRBJ1-4; a possible D gene is TRBD1 (5 bases). The CDR3 totals 17 residues. Germline V gene sequence: CDR1 LGHNA, CDR2 YSLEER. The V end was cut by 4 bases, the J end by 0 bases, with 15 bases between. DNA of the CDR3: TGCGCCAGCAGCCCATCGGGACGGATTGCAACTAATGAAAAACTGTTTTTT. It is translated as CASSPSGRIATNEKLFF.

This clonotype was seen only a few times. The chain recombines TRBV11-2 with TRBJ2-1, with 9 positions matching TRBD2. The CDR3 is 16 residues long. Germline V gives CDR1 SGHAT, CDR2 FQNNGV. The junction had 5 bases not matched to a gene; V was cut back by 1 base and J by 4 bases. The CDR3 DNA sequence: TGTGCCAGCAGCTTAGTTTCTAGCGGGGATTACAATGAGCAGTTCTTC. Translation: CASSLVSSGDYNEQFF.

In this sample, this clonotype turned up a few times. The rearrangement joins TRBV27 to TRBJ2-7; 10 bases match TRBD2. CDR3 length: 15 residues. CDR1 MNHEY and CDR2 SMNVEV come from the germline V gene (reference sequence). After removal of 5 bases from V and 3 bases from J, the junction contained 7 bases not matched to a gene. CDR3 in amino acids: CASSGLAGVNYEQYF. Here the CDR3 DNA reads TGTGCCAGCAGTGGCCTAGCGGGGGTTAACTACGAGCAGTACTTC.

The gene calls are TRBV12-3 or TRBV12-4 and TRBJ1-1; no definite D call. Trimming took 0 bases from V and 11 from J, leaving 19 bases between them. The CDR3 spans 15 residues. CDR3 amino acids: CASSLATLTRTWAFF. In DNA form, the CDR3 reads TGTGCCAGCAGTTTAGCGACCCTCACACGGACGTGGGCTTTCTTT.